Listed here are 29 T cell receptor beta chains from one sample, sequenced in a study of long-term antiretroviral therapy in people with HIV. The libraries were made with immunoSEQ v3.0 at survey level. The protocol was immunoSEQ multiplex PCR, while the TCRdb copy is restricted to in-frame clones and leaves out a portion. The repertoire holds about 22,000 clones, with around 81% as singletons. This specimen was unsorted PBMCs, taken 1.6 years after starting antiretroviral therapy. Every receptor here comes from a man aged 40-55 years with HIV.

The chain links TRBV25-1 to TRBJ2-1, with 11 bases matching TRBD2. Germline lookup yields CDR1 MGHDK and CDR2 SYGVNS. V shed 6 bases, J shed 8 bases, and the junction held 12 bases outside the gene matches. CDR3 length equals 16 residues. CDR3 sequence reads: CASRPQRLAGLDEQFF. In DNA form, the CDR3 reads TGTGCCAGCAGGCCACAACGACTAGCGGGATTAGATGAGCAGTTCTTC.

The chain joins TRBV19 to TRBJ1-5; D is perhaps TRBD1 (5 bases). Germline V gene data show CDR1 as LNHDA and CDR2 as SQIVND (reference sequence). The V gene lost 1 base and the J gene lost 3 bases, with 10 bases spanning the gap. This CDR3 spans 15 amino acids. CDR3 nucleotides: TGTGCCAGTAGTATAGGGAACAGGTACAATCAGCCCCAGCATTTT. This gives the protein CASSIGNRYNQPQHF.

This chain uses TRBV9 with TRBJ2-7; D could derive from TRBD1 or TRBD2 (5 bases each). CDR3 size: 14 residues. V was pared by 3 bases and J by 2 bases, with 12 bases between. Germline-derived CDR1 and CDR2 are SGDLS and YYNGEE. The CDR3 DNA reads as TGTGCCAGCAGCGCGAGGGGCAATCCCTACGAGCAGTACTTC. Translating gives CASSARGNPYEQYF.

The genes are TRBV30 and TRBJ2-1; D possibly corresponds to TRBD2 (5 bases). This CDR3 spans 12 amino acids. The V end was cut by 7 bases, the J end by 9 bases, with 16 bases between. Germline V gene sequence: CDR1 GTSNPN, CDR2 SVGIG (reference sequence). The CDR3 bases are TGTGCCTCCCTATCTGCCGGGATTGAGCAGTTCTTC. Protein sequence: CASLSAGIEQFF.

Here the CDR3 reads CASSQDWDSPTEAFF. The DNA of the CDR3 is TGCGCCAGCAGCCAAGACTGGGACAGTCCCACTGAAGCTTTCTTT. The genes are TRBV4-1 and TRBJ1-1; 7 bases line up with TRBD1. CDR1 and CDR2 from the germline V gene are MGHRA and YSYEKL. The CDR3 length is 15 residues. V shed 0 bases, J shed 4 bases, and the junction held 5 bases outside the gene matches.

The rearrangement links TRBV7-9 to TRBJ2-1; TRBD2 aligns across 13 bases. V shed 3 bases, J shed 8 bases, and the junction held 16 bases outside the gene matches. Germline V CDR1 and CDR2: SEHNR, FQNEAQ (reference sequence). This CDR3 has 19 amino acids. The DNA of the CDR3 is TGTGCCAGCAGCTTCCCTATAACTAGCGGGGGGGCACGTCGCCATGAGCAGTTCTTC. It is translated as CASSFPITSGGARRHEQFF.

The chain uses TRBV4-1 and TRBJ2-2; D uncertain. The CDR3 has 16 residues. Germline CDR1 MGHRA, CDR2 YSYEKL. Trimming stripped 3 bases from V and 4 bases from J, with 15 bases between. In DNA, the CDR3 is TGCGCCAGCAGCCAGGTGCAGGTTAGGAGCACCGGGGAGCTGTTTTTT. It codes for CASSQVQVRSTGELFF.

The chain couples TRBV15 to TRBJ2-6; TRBD2 matches 7 bases. Germline loops: CDR1 LNHNV, CDR2 YYDKDF (reference sequence). V was pared by 5 bases and J by 4 bases, with 8 bases of the junction left unmatched. The CDR3 totals 16 residues. The chain's CDR3 is CATSPRGGRGANVLTF. The CDR3 DNA reads TGTGCCACCAGCCCCCGGGGAGGGAGGGGGGCCAACGTCCTGACTTTC.

In this sample, this clone turned up once. The genes are TRBV2 and TRBJ2-1; 8 nucleotides match TRBD1. Looked up from germline, CDR1 is SNHLY and CDR2 is FYNNEI. V dropped 7 bases and J dropped 10; count of bases not matched to a gene: 12. The length of the CDR3 is 14 residues. The CDR3 DNA sequence: TGTGCCAGCATCGAATTCCAGGGGGCTCGGGAGCAGTTCTTC. Its translation is CASIEFQGAREQFF.

The DNA of the CDR3 is TGTGCCAGCAGCCAACAGGCGAAGAACACTGAAGCTTTCTTT. It translates to CASSQQAKNTEAFF. This sequence joins TRBV7-3 and TRBJ1-1; possibly TRBD1 for D (5 bases). There are 14 residues in the CDR3. V gave up 5 bases and J gave up 1 base, with 11 bases separating them. The germline CDR1 and CDR2 sequences are SGHTA and FQGTGA. Together with reference TRBV7-3 and TRBJ1-1, the CDR3 gives the full variable domain: GAGVSQTPSNKVTEKGKYVELRCDPISGHTALYWYRQSLGQGPEFLIYFQGTGAADDSGLPNDRFFAVRPEGSVSTLKIQRTERGDSAVYLCASSQQAKNTEAFFGQGTRLTVV.

This clone was observed a few times. This chain joins TRBV6-5 and TRBJ1-2, with D unresolved. Germline V gene data show CDR1 as MNHEY and CDR2 as SVGAGI. V was clipped by 4 bases and J by 5 bases, with 17 bases between them. This CDR3 is 15 amino acids long. CDR3 nucleotide sequence: TGTGCCAGCAGTTCGTCGCGTACCTACCCTTATGGCTACACCTTC. It specifies CASSSSRTYPYGYTF.

The rearrangement links TRBV5-1 to TRBJ1-4; D possibly corresponds to TRBD1 (6 bases). CDR1 SGHRS and CDR2 YFSETQ come from the germline V gene. The CDR3 totals 14 residues. The V end was cut by 4 bases, the J end by 6 bases, with 13 bases between. This CDR3 reads CASSNTGTYEKLFF. The CDR3 DNA follows: TGCGCCAGCAGCAACACCGGGACATATGAAAAACTGTTTTTT.

J is TRBJ1-2 and V is TRBV30; D gene ambiguous. Per germline, CDR1 GTSNPN and CDR2 SVGIG (reference sequence). CDR3 length: 13 amino acids. The ends were cut back, 0 bases at V and 3 bases at J, with 8 bases in the middle. The CDR3 sequence: CAWSVSTDYGYTF. For the CDR3, the DNA is TGTGCCTGGAGTGTATCTACAGACTATGGCTACACCTTC.

This clone was detected only once. This chain connects TRBV6-6 to TRBJ1-5; no reliable D call. The ends were cut back, 7 bases at V and 2 bases at J, with 12 bases in the middle. Germline assignment: CDR1 MNHNY and CDR2 SVGAGI (reference sequence). The CDR3 is 14 residues long. CDR3 sequence (DNA): TGTGCCAGCATTGCGGGTGGGGGCAATCAGCCCCAGCATTTT. Its protein is CASIAGGGNQPQHF.

This sequence joins TRBV11-2 and TRBJ1-2; 7 nucleotides align to TRBD1. The CDR3 covers 14 residues. The junction had 7 bases not matched to a gene; V was cut back by 6 bases and J by 3 bases. Germline values: CDR1 SGHAT, CDR2 FQNNGV. The CDR3 here is CASSLVGQHYGYTF. Here the CDR3 DNA reads TGTGCCAGCAGTTTGGTGGGACAGCACTATGGCTACACCTTC.

The chain has TRBV14 and TRBJ1-1; D remains ambiguous. Germline lookup yields CDR1 SGHDN and CDR2 FVKESK. Trimming cost V 3 bases and J 4 bases, with 21 bases left between them. The CDR3 loop spans 17 amino acids. CDR3 DNA: TGTGCCAGCAGCCAGAGTAATCGATGGACCCGCGGCACTGAAGCTTTCTTT. It is translated as CASSQSNRWTRGTEAFF.

The chain carries TRBV10-3 and TRBJ1-4, with D possibly matching TRBD1 (6 bases). Germline lookup yields CDR1 ENHRY and CDR2 SYGVKD. V was cut by 9 bases and J by 8 bases, with 13 bases left in between. CDR3 size: 12 residues. The CDR3 spells CAIGTTPEKLFF. The CDR3 nucleotides read TGTGCCATAGGGACAACGCCCGAAAAACTGTTTTTT.

The V and J genes are TRBV6-5 and TRBJ1-5; D ambiguous. In germline, CDR1 is MNHEY, CDR2 SVGAGI. CDR3 length equals 13 residues. V was trimmed by 0 bases and J by 5 bases, leaving 5 bases between them. Here the CDR3 DNA reads TGTGCCAGCAGTTACTCGAGGGATCAGCCCCAGCATTTT. This codes for CASSYSRDQPQHF.

The chain carries TRBV5-8 and TRBJ2-3, with D maybe TRBD1 (6 bases). Trimming left V 1 base short and J 0 bases short, with 9 bases between. This CDR3 contains 15 residues. Germline values: CDR1 SGHTS, CDR2 YDEGEE. CDR3 sequence: CASSLYRDSTDTQYF. The CDR3 DNA follows: TGTGCCAGCAGCTTGTACAGGGATAGCACAGATACGCAGTATTTT.

The genes are TRBV6-1 and TRBJ2-7; D not certain. The CDR3 spans 16 residues. Looked up from germline, CDR1 is MNHNS and CDR2 is SASEGT. V shed 0 bases and J shed 0 bases, with 12 bases lying between them. The CDR3 DNA reads TGTGCCAGCAGTGAAGCAGAACAGCTTACCTCCTACGAGCAGTACTTC. Its protein is CASSEAEQLTSYEQYF.

The V and J genes are TRBV7-9 and TRBJ1-1, with TRBD1 matching over 11 bases. The ends lost 5 bases at V and 5 bases at J; junction bases unmatched: 10. CDR3 size: 16 residues. CDR1 and CDR2 from the germline V gene are SEHNR and FQNEAQ (reference sequence). The CDR3 DNA reads TGTGCCAGCAGCCCGTCCGGGACAGGGGGGGTAACTGAAGCTTTCTTT. It yields the protein CASSPSGTGGVTEAFF.

V gene TRBV30 combines with J gene TRBJ1-3; D ambiguous. Trimming pared 0 bases from V and 4 bases from J, leaving 13 bases between. CDR1 and CDR2 (germline): GTSNPN, SVGIG (reference sequence). The CDR3 has 15 amino acids. CDR3 coding DNA: TGTGCCTGGAGTGTACGGGTCTCCGGAGGAAACACCATATATTTT. Translated: CAWSVRVSGGNTIYF.

Here the CDR3 reads CASSHPGTSGDTQYF. CDR3 DNA sequence: TGTGCCAGCAGCCATCCCGGGACTAGCGGAGATACGCAGTATTTT. This chain links TRBV4-2 with TRBJ2-3; TRBD2 agrees at 11 bases. This CDR3 contains 15 residues. With 3 bases clipped from V and 5 bases from J, the junction kept 4 bases outside the gene matches. Per germline, CDR1 LGHNA and CDR2 YNFKEQ.

The J gene is TRBJ1-4, the V gene TRBV7-9; D call uncertain. CDR3 size: 14 residues. CDR1 and CDR2 (germline): SEHNR, FQNEAQ (reference sequence). V dropped 0 bases and J dropped 2 bases, with 4 bases sitting between them. The CDR3 spells CASSLAGTNEKLFF. Here the CDR3 DNA reads TGTGCCAGCAGCTTAGCCGGTACTAATGAAAAACTGTTTTTT.

The chain uses TRBV25-1 and TRBJ1-4, with 9 bases identical to TRBD1. There are 14 residues in the CDR3. V dropped 5 bases and J dropped 7; count of bases not matched to a gene: 5. From germline, CDR1 is MGHDK and CDR2 SYGVNS. This CDR3 reads CASSQDRGSEKLFF. Here the CDR3 DNA reads TGTGCCAGCAGTCAAGACAGGGGGTCTGAAAAACTGTTTTTT.

The chain links TRBV30 to TRBJ1-2; tentative D call: TRBD1 (5 bases). The CDR3 contains 15 residues. The germline CDR1 and CDR2 sequences are GTSNPN and SVGIG (reference sequence). V was clipped by 1 base and J by 3 bases, with 15 bases between them. In DNA form, the CDR3 reads TGTGCCTGGAGTGCCGGGACTAACTTACACTATGGCTACACCTTC. This sequence encodes CAWSAGTNLHYGYTF.

V and J are TRBV6-1 and TRBJ1-2; 7 bases fit TRBD1. The CDR3 covers 16 residues. The ends lost 3 bases at V and 2 bases at J; junction bases unmatched: 9. Per the germline V gene, CDR1 is MNHNS and CDR2 is SASEGT. Here the CDR3 DNA reads TGTGCCAGCAGTGACATAATCAGACAGGGCAACTATGGCTACACCTTC. Protein sequence: CASSDIIRQGNYGYTF.

This clone counts as medium-sized. The J gene is TRBJ2-7, the V gene TRBV30; 10 positions match TRBD1. V was clipped by 0 bases and J by 3 bases; unmatched bases: 11. CDR3 length: 17 residues. Per the germline V gene, CDR1 is GTSNPN and CDR2 is SVGIG (reference sequence). The CDR3 is CAWSVQVGQGNFYEQYF. DNA of the CDR3: TGTGCCTGGAGTGTACAGGTGGGACAGGGGAATTTCTACGAGCAGTACTTC.

This clone was seen only once. The chain links TRBV5-8 to TRBJ1-5, with a weak D call TRBD1 (5 bases). Trimming left V 0 bases short and J 5 bases short, with 9 bases between. In germline, CDR1 is SGHTS, CDR2 YDEGEE. This CDR3 region has 14 residues. The CDR3, as DNA: TGTGCCAGCAGCTTGGTCGGGGGTGATCAGCCCCAGCATTTT. Encoded protein: CASSLVGGDQPQHF.